This T cell receptor (beta chain) was recovered during a study of T-cell memory formation after mild COVID-19. Study outcomes and limitations: Mostly located in CM and EM were contracting CD4+ clones, with contracting CD8+ clones located in EMRA. The finding that pre-infection memory included some responding clones suggested that cross-reactive memory joined.

On this clonotype itself: Its antigen is not identified.

One entry per CDR3 protein results from TCRdb running MiXCR on the 5' RACE reads. Here the sample spans around 450,000 distinct CDR3 sequences, more than 20% being singletons. The germline V and J ends were trimmed by 3 bases and 5 bases, with 16 bases remaining between them. This CDR3 has 15 residues. Germline loops: CDR1 SEHNR, CDR2 FQNEAQ (reference sequence). Sequencing was carried out using PBMCs or a T cell subset sorted from them (not recorded which). The chain carries TRBV7-9 and TRBJ1-1; D might be TRBD1 (5 bases). The source is an adult woman who had mild COVID-19 (a few samples of this study predate the infection). Cell type and time point are not known. The CDR3 nucleotides read TGTGCCAGCAGCTTCGCGGACTGGGGACGTACTGAAGCTTTCTTT. It is translated as CASSFADWGRTEAFF. Combining the CDR3 with reference TRBV7-9 and TRBJ1-1 gives the whole variable domain DTGVSQNPRHKITKRGQNVTFRCDPISEHNRLYWYRQTLGQGPEFLTYFQNEAQLEKSRLLSDRFSAERPKGSFSTLEIQRTEQGDSAMYLCASSFADWGRTEAFFGQGTRLTVV.